One T cell receptor (beta chain) is described in this entry. What it binds is unknown. The CDR3 spans 16 residues. The germline V gene encodes CDR1 SGHDT and CDR2 YYEEEE. V dropped 2 bases and J dropped 1 base, with 15 bases sitting between them. Sequencing used immunoSEQ v3. Survey-level samples got 2 million to 2.5 million read pairs; deep-level samples got about 5-6.5 million. Sequenced by immunoSEQ multiplex PCR; TCRdb stores in-frame clones only, minus some. Found here are 45,000 to 60,000 clones, roughly 70% of them singletons; the top ten hold 5.6%. This sample stems from a study of TIL therapy for anti-PD-1-resistant metastatic lung cancer. Time point reported: pre-treatment sample, taken before nivolumab and TIL therapy. The tumor samples were excised metastases, mostly pleural nodules or supraclavicular lymph nodes. Study-level findings and limits: The cohort had more treatment-naive, never-smoker and oncogene-addicted patients than typical.

This chain links TRBV5-6 with TRBJ1-1, with D perhaps matching TRBD1 (6 bases). The clonotype comes from a person between 30 and 79 years old with non-small cell lung cancer. Material: tumor tissue, obtained at baseline. This chain's CDR3 is CASSLRQGPWNTEAFF. The CDR3, as DNA: TGTGCCAGCAGCTTAAGGCAGGGGCCCTGGAACACTGAAGCTTTCTTT.